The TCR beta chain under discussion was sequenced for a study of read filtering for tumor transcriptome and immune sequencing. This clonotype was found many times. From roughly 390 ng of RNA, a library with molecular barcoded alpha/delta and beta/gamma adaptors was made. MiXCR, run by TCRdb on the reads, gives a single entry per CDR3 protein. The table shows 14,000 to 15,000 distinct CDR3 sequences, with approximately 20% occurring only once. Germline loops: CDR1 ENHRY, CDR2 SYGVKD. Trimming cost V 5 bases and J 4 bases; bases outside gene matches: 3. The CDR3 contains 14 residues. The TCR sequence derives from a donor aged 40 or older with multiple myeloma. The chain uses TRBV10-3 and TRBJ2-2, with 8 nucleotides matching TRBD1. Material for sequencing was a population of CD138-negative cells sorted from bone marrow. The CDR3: CAISPTGGTGELFF. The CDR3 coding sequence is TGTGCCATCAGTCCCACAGGGGGCACCGGGGAGCTGTTTTTT.